The T cell receptor (beta chain) under discussion was sequenced for a study of cytomegalovirus exposure and HLA in healthy donors. As for the study in general: Some 85 million unique TCRs from HLA-typed donors were held in an early data release.

In the PCR, 60 Vbeta and 13 Jbeta primers were used. TCRdb's copy holds only in-frame clones and misses some; the assay was immunoSEQ multiplex PCR. In all, the sample yields 150,000 to 250,000 clones. Trimming cost V 7 bases and J 8 bases, with 12 bases left between them. CDR1 is GTSNPN, CDR2 SVGIG, per germline (reference sequence). The CDR3 contains 12 residues. This clonotype was obtained from a boy aged 5-17 years in good health and CMV-seronegative. Sequencing used PBMCs. The chain carries TRBV30 and TRBJ1-6; D not certain. This CDR3 reads CASVNEDSPLHF. CDR3 coding DNA: TGTGCCTCCGTCAATGAGGATTCACCCCTCCACTTT.